This entry lists 20 T cell receptor beta chains sequenced from one sample in a study of CD8 T cells in ankylosing spondylitis. TCRdb reprocessed the 5' RACE reads via MiXCR and lists one record per CDR3 protein. Of 100,000 to 150,000 distinct CDR3 sequences detected, about 6.5% appear once; the ten largest clones hold 12%. Sequenced: blood, either unsorted or a sorted T cell fraction (not recorded which). Receptors originate from a male donor with ankylosing spondylitis or in good health (not recorded which).

There are many counts of this clonotype. The rearrangement links TRBV27 to TRBJ2-7; TRBD1 matches 8 bases. The CDR3 runs 15 residues. Trimming took 3 bases from V and 2 from J; bases not matched to a gene: 6. Germline V gene sequence: CDR1 MNHEY, CDR2 SMNVEV (reference sequence). The CDR3 reads CASSFQGQDPYEQYF. The CDR3 DNA reads as TGTGCCAGCAGTTTCCAGGGACAGGACCCCTACGAGCAGTACTTC.

This clonotype was detected many times. As DNA, the CDR3 is TGTGCCAGCAGCCGCGGGACAGGGGGCGGCTCTGAAGCTTTCTTT. Its translation is CASSRGTGGGSEAFF. The V gene is TRBV7-2, the J gene TRBJ1-1; 12 positions match TRBD1. From germline, CDR1 is SGHTA and CDR2 FQGNSA. After removal of 5 bases from V and 6 bases from J, the junction contained 7 bases not matched to a gene. This CDR3 has 15 amino acids. Filled out from reference TRBV7-2 and TRBJ1-1, the complete variable domain reads GAGVSQSPSNKVTEKGKDVELRCDPISGHTALYWYRQSLGQGLEFLIYFQGNSAPDKSGLPSDRFSAERTGGSVSTLTIQRTQQEDSAVYLCASSRGTGGGSEAFFGQGTRLTVV.

Points on this clonotype: One base away lies a much larger clone, so this may be a sequencing read error. The CDR3 sequence is CASSQDPGDWTDTQYF. CDR3 in DNA: TGTGCCAGCAGCCAAGATCCGGGGGATTGGACAGATACGCAGTATTTT. The chain combines TRBV14 with TRBJ2-3; perhaps TRBD2 as D (6 bases). Trimming removed 0 bases at V and 3 bases at J, with 13 bases between. Germline assignment: CDR1 SGHDN and CDR2 FVKESK. The CDR3 has 16 residues.

The chain links TRBV29-1 to TRBJ1-4; D is unclear. Germline lookup yields CDR1 SQVTM and CDR2 ANQGSEA. V was cut by 6 bases and J by 4 bases, with 12 bases left in between. The CDR3 has 13 amino acids. CDR3 residues: CSVRPHRNEKLFF. The CDR3 nucleotides read TGCAGCGTCCGGCCTCATCGTAATGAAAAACTGTTTTTT.

This rearrangement joins TRBV5-1 to TRBJ2-6; D is perhaps TRBD1 (5 bases). This CDR3 comprises 15 residues. Trimming cost V 5 bases and J 4 bases, with 13 bases left between them. Per germline, CDR1 SGHRS and CDR2 YFSETQ. CDR3 DNA sequence: TGCGCCAGCAGTTCCCAGGGAAACGGGGCCAACGTCCTGACTTTC. This encodes CASSSQGNGANVLTF.

In this sample, this clonotype turned up many times. The chain links TRBV28 to TRBJ2-7; 10 nucleotides agree with TRBD1. In germline, CDR1 is MDHEN, CDR2 SYDVKM. Losses at the gene ends were 4 bases for V and 6 bases for J; bases not matched to a gene: 12. This CDR3 is 16 amino acids long. The CDR3 loop reads CASSSRTGGVLGEQYF. CDR3 bases: TGTGCCAGCAGTTCGCGGACAGGGGGGGTTCTGGGCGAGCAGTACTTC.

At least ten counts were recorded for this clonotype. The chain has TRBV9 and TRBJ2-7; weak D call: TRBD1 (5 bases). This CDR3 has 15 residues. CDR1 is SGDLS and CDR2 is YYNGEE in the germline V gene. V lost 0 bases, J lost 5 bases, and 15 bases lay in between. The DNA of the CDR3 is TGTGCCAGCAGCGTAGACAACATCGGCAGGGACGAGCAGTACTTC. It translates to CASSVDNIGRDEQYF.

About this clonotype: The junction and the germline gene differ at one end; a read error may be behind it. CDR3 sequence (DNA): TGTTCCTGGAGCCCCTCCAATGAGCAGTTCTTC. As protein: CSWSPSNEQFF. The V call is TRBV30, the J call TRBJ2-1, with D unresolved. The germline gives CDR1 GTSNPN, CDR2 SVGIG (reference sequence). CDR3 length: 11 residues.

This clonotype was seen a few times. CDR3 coding DNA: TGCGCCAGCAGCCCCCCCCGGAGCGGGATCGGCACAGATACGCAGTATTTT. Its translation: CASSPPRSGIGTDTQYF. The chain joins TRBV5-1 to TRBJ2-3; TRBD2 matches 7 bases. V shed 4 bases and J 1 base; nucleotides not matched to a gene: 12. CDR3 length: 17 amino acids. Germline V lookup: CDR1 SGHRS, CDR2 YFSETQ.

This clonotype was found many times. J is TRBJ1-5 and V is TRBV5-5; TRBD1 might be the D (5 bases). V lost 4 bases to trimming and J lost 0 bases, with 8 bases between them. The CDR3 is 14 residues long. Germline CDR1 and CDR2: SGHKS and YYEKEE (reference sequence). The CDR3 DNA is TGTGCCAGCAGCGTACAGGATAGCAATCAGCCCCAGCATTTT. It codes for CASSVQDSNQPQHF.

At least ten counts were recorded for this clonotype. V usage is TRBV20-1 and J usage is TRBJ2-1; D is unresolved. CDR1 is DFQATT and CDR2 is SNEGSKA in the germline V gene (reference sequence). The CDR3 has 12 residues. Trimming left V 2 bases short and J 12 bases short, with 14 bases between. The CDR3 nucleotides are TGCAGTGCTAGACATATGGGGATTCGGCAGTTCTTC. Its translation is CSARHMGIRQFF.

This clonotype has ten or more counts. This chain connects TRBV20-1 to TRBJ1-5; unclear D gene. From germline, CDR1 is DFQATT and CDR2 SNEGSKA (reference sequence). The CDR3 contains 16 residues. Trimming pared 0 bases from V and 4 bases from J, leaving 16 bases between. CDR3 region: CSARDVGRMANQPQHF. CDR3 nucleotide sequence: TGCAGTGCTAGAGATGTTGGGCGGATGGCAAATCAGCCCCAGCATTTT.

Ten or more counts support this clonotype. The V and J genes are TRBV6-2 or TRBV6-3 and TRBJ1-2; no clear D. Germline loops: CDR1 MNHEY, CDR2 SVGEGT. This CDR3 is built from 14 residues. V was trimmed by 6 bases and J by 3 bases, leaving 14 bases between them. The CDR3 sequence: CASSSGQAYYGYTF. In DNA, the CDR3 is TGTGCCAGCAGCTCCGGGCAGGCTTACTATGGCTACACCTTC.

This clonotype was counted many times. This chain joins TRBV20-1 and TRBJ2-5; perhaps TRBD2 as D (6 bases). The CDR3 runs to 12 residues. Per the germline V gene, CDR1 is DFQATT and CDR2 is SNEGSKA (reference sequence). CDR3 nucleotides: TGCACCTTTTGCGGGGAACAAGAGACCCAGTACTTC. It codes for CTFCGEQETQYF.

This clonotype showed up many times. The chain combines TRBV4-1 with TRBJ1-4; D gene ambiguous. CDR1 and CDR2 (germline): MGHRA, YSYEKL. The CDR3 has 14 residues. Between the trimmed V and J ends, which lost 6 bases and 7 bases, there was a span of 15 bases. CDR3 sequence: CASSGGALLEKLFF. The CDR3 coding sequence is TGCGCCAGCAGTGGAGGAGCCCTCCTTGAAAAACTGTTTTTT.

The chain joins TRBV12-3 or TRBV12-4 to TRBJ2-1; 13 nucleotides align to TRBD2. The CDR3 totals 19 residues. The V segment lost 3 bases and the J segment 1 base; nucleotides outside the gene matches: 9. DNA for the CDR3: TGTGCCAGCAGTTTCCGACTAGCGGGGGGAAGGGGATCCTACAATGAGCAGTTCTTC. This gives the protein CASSFRLAGGRGSYNEQFF.

This clonotype was detected many times. The chain is built from TRBV5-1 and TRBJ2-2; D is undetermined. CDR1 SGHRS and CDR2 YFSETQ come from the germline V gene. The V end was cut by 4 bases, the J end by 5 bases, with 9 bases between. The length of the CDR3 is 13 residues. CDR3 nucleotide sequence: TGCGCCAGCAGCCCGACACCGACCGGGGAGCTGTTTTTT. This sequence encodes CASSPTPTGELFF.

The table lists this clonotype with many counts. This chain uses TRBV2 with TRBJ2-7; 7 nucleotides line up with TRBD1. CDR3 length: 15 amino acids. V was pared by 0 bases and J by 3 bases, with 5 bases of the junction left unmatched. The V gene's germline CDR1 is SNHLY and CDR2 FYNNEI. The CDR3 here is CASSEAQTGSYEQYF. The CDR3 region has the DNA TGTGCCAGCAGTGAAGCGCAGACAGGGAGCTACGAGCAGTACTTC.

CDR3 coding DNA: TGCATTGCCAGTTCTTACTACAATGAGCAGTTCTTC. Residues: CIASSYYNEQFF. This chain uses TRBV20-1 with TRBJ2-1; no definite D call. Germline V gene sequence: CDR1 DFQATT, CDR2 SNEGSKA (reference sequence). The CDR3 is made up of 12 amino acids.

This clonotype appeared many times. The rearrangement joins TRBV3-1 to TRBJ2-5; D is uncertain. The germline CDR1 and CDR2 sequences are LGHDT and YNNKEL (reference sequence). The CDR3 contains 16 residues. The V gene lost 1 base and the J gene lost 2 bases, with 14 bases spanning the gap. CDR3 amino acids: CASSQVEPDTQETQYF. DNA of the CDR3: TGTGCCAGCAGCCAAGTGGAGCCCGACACGCAAGAGACCCAGTACTTC.